The subject of this entry is one T cell receptor beta chain. Its target is unknown. Trimming removed 4 bases from V and 6 bases from J, with 14 bases in between. CDR3 length: 13 amino acids. Germline CDR1 and CDR2: SGHRS and YFSETQ. This entry comes from a study of T-cell memory formation after mild COVID-19. General study findings and limits: Later expanders leaned toward CD4+, whereas clones contracting from day 15 to 85 were balanced CD4/CD8.

TCRdb analysed the 5' RACE reads with MiXCR anew, one entry per CDR3 protein. The repertoire holds around 450,000 distinct CDR3 sequences, with around 18% as singletons. This chain joins TRBV5-1 and TRBJ2-7, with D possibly being TRBD2 (6 bases). This clonotype was sampled from an adult woman who had mild COVID-19 (a few samples of this study predate the infection). Cell type and time point are not known. Material for sequencing was PBMCs or a T cell subset sorted from them (not recorded which). CDR3: CASSPGSVGEQYF. CDR3 in DNA: TGCGCCAGCAGCCCCGGGAGTGTCGGCGAGCAGTACTTC.